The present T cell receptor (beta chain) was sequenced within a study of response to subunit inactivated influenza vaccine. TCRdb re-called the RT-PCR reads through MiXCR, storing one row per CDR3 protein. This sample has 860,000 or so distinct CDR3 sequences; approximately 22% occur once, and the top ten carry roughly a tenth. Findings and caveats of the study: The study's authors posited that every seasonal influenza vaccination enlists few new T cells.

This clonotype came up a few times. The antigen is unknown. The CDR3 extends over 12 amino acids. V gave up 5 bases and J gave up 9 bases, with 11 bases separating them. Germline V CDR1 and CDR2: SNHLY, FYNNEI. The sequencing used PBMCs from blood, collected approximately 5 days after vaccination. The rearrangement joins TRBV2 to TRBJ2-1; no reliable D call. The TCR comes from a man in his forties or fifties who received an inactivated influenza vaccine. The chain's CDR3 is CASSPRVGEQFF. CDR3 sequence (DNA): TGTGCCAGCAGTCCTAGAGTCGGTGAGCAGTTCTTC.